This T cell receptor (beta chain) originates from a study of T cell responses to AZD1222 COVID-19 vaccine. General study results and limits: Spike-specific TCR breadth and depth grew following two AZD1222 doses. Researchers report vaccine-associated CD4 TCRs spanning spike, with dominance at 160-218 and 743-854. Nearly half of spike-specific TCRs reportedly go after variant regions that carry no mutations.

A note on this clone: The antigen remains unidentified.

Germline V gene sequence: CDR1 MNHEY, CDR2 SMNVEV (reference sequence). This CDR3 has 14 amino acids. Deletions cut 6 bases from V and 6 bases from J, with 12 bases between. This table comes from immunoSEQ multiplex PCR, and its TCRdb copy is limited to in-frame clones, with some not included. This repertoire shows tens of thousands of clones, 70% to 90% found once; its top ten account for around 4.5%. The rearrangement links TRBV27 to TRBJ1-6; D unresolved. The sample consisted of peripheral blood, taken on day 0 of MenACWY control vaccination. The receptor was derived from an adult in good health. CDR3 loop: CASSLGPLNSPLHF. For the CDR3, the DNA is TGTGCCAGCAGCCTTGGTCCTCTTAATTCACCCCTCCACTTT.